A selection of T cell receptor beta chains follows, all from one sample in a study of blood T cell repertoires in COVID-19. Clones were read by immunoSEQ multiplex PCR, and TCRdb kept only the in-frame ones, dropping some. The sample holds roughly 120,000 clones; over 75% are singletons and the top ten take approximately 11%. The specimen was peripheral blood. These receptors originate from a man older than 75 with acute or convalescent COVID-19. The CDR3 runs from the conserved cysteine through the conserved F or W. The D gene is left open where the match is weak. Some rows have no size entry. The others give once, few or many, or a class for an expanded clone.

clone_size	d_call	v_call	j_call	cdr3_length	cdr3_nt	cdr3_aa
.	TRBD1	TRBV5-1	TRBJ1-1	15	TGCGCCAGCAGCCGGACAGGGGGCGAGAGGACTGAAGCTTTCTTT	CASSRTGGERTEAFF
.	TRBD1	TRBV12-3/TRBV12-4	TRBJ1-1	12	TGTGCCAGCAGTCTGGGGGACAGATCGGCTTTCTTT	CASSLGDRSAFF
.	TRBD1	TRBV28	TRBJ2-5	15	TGTGCCAGCGGACCCACCGGACAGGGATATATGGCCCAGTACTTC	CASGPTGQGYMAQYF
.	.	TRBV6-5	TRBJ1-2	15	TGTGCCAGCAGTTACTATCAGGGAGGAAACTATGGCTACACCTTC	CASSYYQGGNYGYTF
.	.	TRBV27	TRBJ2-7	14	TGTGCCAGCAGTTTAGGAGGGACGGTCTACGAGCAGTACTTC	CASSLGGTVYEQYF
.	TRBD1	TRBV19	TRBJ1-2	15	TGTGCCAGTAGTCCCGGGGGACAGTTGAACTATGGCTACACCTTC	CASSPGGQLNYGYTF
.	TRBD2	TRBV7-9	TRBJ2-3	15	TGTGCCAGCAGCGACGGGAGGACTCGCACAGATACGCAGTATTTT	CASSDGRTRTDTQYF
once	.	TRBV19	TRBJ1-6	15	TGTGCCAGTAGTCGGGTTTCCGCCTATAATTCACCCCTCCACTTT	CASSRVSAYNSPLHF
once	.	TRBV14	TRBJ1-3	11	TGTGCCAGCAGCTCGGGAAACACCATATATTTT	CASSSGNTIYF
.	.	TRBV10-3	TRBJ1-5	15	TGTGCCATCAGTGAGGGAGGGGCGGGCGGTCAGCCCCAGCATTTT	CAISEGGAGGQPQHF
.	.	TRBV27	TRBJ1-6	15	TGTGCCAGCAGTTTCCGTCCCGAGTACAATTCACCCCTCCACTTT	CASSFRPEYNSPLHF
.	.	TRBV19	TRBJ1-5	12	TGTGCCGGAGGGGAGGGCAATCAGCCCCAGCATTTT	CAGGEGNQPQHF
.	.	TRBV5-5	TRBJ1-4	13	TGTGCCAGCAGTCGAAACGGGGATGAAAAACTGTTTTTT	CASSRNGDEKLFF
.	TRBD2	TRBV6-5	TRBJ2-1	16	TGTGCCAGCAGTTACGGGGCGTCTAGCGGTTACAATGAGCAGTTCTTC	CASSYGASSGYNEQFF
.	.	TRBV19	TRBJ1-1	15	TGTGCCAGTAGTATTGGGGGCTCCAGAACTACTGAAGCTTTCTTT	CASSIGGSRTTEAFF
.	.	TRBV7-3	TRBJ1-2	15	TGTGCCAGCAGCTTAACGGGGGGAGTCTCCCTAGGCTACACCTTC	CASSLTGGVSLGYTF
.	.	TRBV7-6	TRBJ2-1	15	TGTGCCAGCAGCTTACTCAGGGGCCCCTACAATGAGCAGTTCTTC	CASSLLRGPYNEQFF
.	.	TRBV27	TRBJ1-6	12	TGTGCCAGCAGTTCATATAATTCACCCCTCCACTTT	CASSSYNSPLHF
.	TRBD2	TRBV6-5	TRBJ2-2	13	TGTGCCAGCCGATCGGGGGGTTCCGGGGAGCTGTTTTTT	CASRSGGSGELFF
.	TRBD1	TRBV5-1	TRBJ2-7	17	TGCGCCAGCAGCACGCCGGGACAGGAGGGACTTTCTCGAGAGCAGTACTTC	CASSTPGQEGLSREQYF
.	.	TRBV19	TRBJ1-5	14	TGTGCCAGTAGTATAGTCCAGGCGAATCAGCCCCAGCATTTT	CASSIVQANQPQHF
.	.	TRBV21-1	TRBJ1-1	16	TGTGCCAGCAGCAAAGCGGGTGGGGGGGAGAACACTGAAGCTTTCTTT	CASSKAGGGENTEAFF
.	TRBD1	TRBV2	TRBJ1-5	13	TGTGCCAGCAGACTAACAGGGGGTCAGCCCCAGCATTTT	CASRLTGGQPQHF
.	TRBD1	TRBV14	TRBJ1-3	14	TGTGCCAGCAGCCACAGGGGGACGCGAAACACCATATATTTT	CASSHRGTRNTIYF
.	TRBD1	TRBV5-1	TRBJ1-2	13	TGCGCCAGCAGCCAGGGGGGAAACTATGGCTACACCTTC	CASSQGGNYGYTF
.	.	TRBV7-3	TRBJ2-3	15	TGTGCCAGCAGCTTAGGCCCTCTTGGCACAGATACGCAGTATTTT	CASSLGPLGTDTQYF
.	TRBD1	TRBV4-1	TRBJ1-2	16	TGCGCCAGCAGCCAGGGGCGGACAGGGACAGACTATGGCTACACCTTC	CASSQGRTGTDYGYTF
once	TRBD2	TRBV9	TRBJ2-1	16	TGTGCCAGCAGCGCGGAACCGGGACTAGCGGGAAATGAGCAGTTCTTC	CASSAEPGLAGNEQFF
.	TRBD2	TRBV5-1	TRBJ2-2	16	TGCGCCAGCAGCGGTCTAGCGGAGATAAACACCGGGGAGCTGTTTTTT	CASSGLAEINTGELFF
.	.	TRBV5-8	TRBJ2-4	15	TGTGCCAGCAGGACGGACAGTCTAGCCAAAAACATTCAGTACTTC	CASRTDSLAKNIQYF
once	TRBD2	TRBV11-3	TRBJ2-1	16	TGTGCCAGCAGTTGGGCTAGCGGGAGCTCCTACAATGAGCAGTTCTTC	CASSWASGSSYNEQFF
.	TRBD2	TRBV5-3	TRBJ2-3	12	TGTGCCAGAGCGGGAGTCACAGATACGCAGTATTTT	CARAGVTDTQYF
.	.	TRBV3-1/TRBV3-2	TRBJ1-2	15	TGTGCCAGCACGCCTGGGGGCAGGCTGAACTATGGCTACACCTTC	CASTPGGRLNYGYTF
.	.	TRBV7-2	TRBJ2-7	12	TGTGCCAGCAGCTTAGAAAGAGGCGAGCAGTACTTC	CASSLERGEQYF
.	.	TRBV25-1	TRBJ2-5	12	TGTGCCAGCAGTAGCCGCCAAGAGACCCAGTACTTC	CASSSRQETQYF
.	.	TRBV24-1	TRBJ1-2	15	TGTGCCACCAGTGATTTTGAAGGAGATAACTATGGCTACACCTTC	CATSDFEGDNYGYTF
few	.	TRBV20-1	TRBJ1-2	10	TGCAGTGCCCGGGGCTATGGCTACACCTTC	CSARGYGYTF
.	TRBD2	TRBV6-5	TRBJ2-7	15	TGTGCCAGCAGAGGAAAAGCGGGAGAAAGTTACGAGCAGTACTTC	CASRGKAGESYEQYF
few	.	TRBV3-1/TRBV3-2	TRBJ2-3	15	TGTGCCAGCAGCCAAGGCACGGGTAGCACAGATACGCAGTATTTT	CASSQGTGSTDTQYF
.	TRBD1	TRBV5-1	TRBJ1-2	14	TGCGCCAGCAGCAGGGGACAGACCAACTATGGCTACACCTTC	CASSRGQTNYGYTF
.	.	TRBV7-6	TRBJ2-7	14	TGTGCCAGCAGCTCCTCCGGAGTGTTAGCGGAGCAGTACTTC	CASSSSGVLAEQYF
few	.	TRBV28	TRBJ2-7	15	TGTGCCAGCAGGGCCCAACAGGTTAGCTCCTACGAGCAGTACTTC	CASRAQQVSSYEQYF
once	TRBD2	TRBV10-3	TRBJ2-3	13	TGTGCCACCTCTAGCGGGGGGGCAGATACGCAGTATTTT	CATSSGGADTQYF
.	.	TRBV6-5	TRBJ1-3	14	TGTGCCAGCAGCCAGGGTTTCTCTGGAAACACCATATATTTT	CASSQGFSGNTIYF
.	.	TRBV5-1	TRBJ2-1	13	TGCGCCAGCTCCCAAGGGGGATACAATGAGCAGTTCTTC	CASSQGGYNEQFF